Each of the 29 T cell receptor beta chains below was sequenced from the same sample in a study of T cell responses to AZD1222 COVID-19 vaccine. The method was immunoSEQ multiplex PCR; TCRdb's version includes in-frame clones alone and lacks a portion of them. Altogether about 150,000 clones are present, approximately 90% being singletons, with the ten largest covering about 1.6%. Specimen: peripheral blood, collected on day 0 of AZD1222 vaccination. The receptors stem from an adult in good health.

The chain couples TRBV5-6 to TRBJ1-5; a possible D gene is TRBD1 (5 bases). The CDR3 consists of 15 residues. Trimming took 4 bases from V and 3 from J, leaving 14 bases between them. Germline loops: CDR1 SGHDT, CDR2 YYEEEE. CDR3 DNA: TGTGCCAGCAGCCCGTTTTGGGGGAACAATCAGCCCCAGCATTTT. It encodes CASSPFWGNNQPQHF.

This clone was counted once. The gene calls are TRBV5-1 and TRBJ1-6; no reliable D call. Trimming took off 0 bases at V and 19 bases at J, with 26 bases between the two ends. CDR1 SGHRS and CDR2 YFSETQ come from the germline V gene. The CDR3 runs to 16 residues. The CDR3 nucleotides read TGCGCCAGCAGCTTGGCGCCCGAATTACCCACGGGTGCACGACACTTT. Translation: CASSLAPELPTGARHF.

The chain recombines TRBV10-1 with TRBJ2-2; 8 bases agree with TRBD1. CDR1 and CDR2 from the germline V gene are WNHNN and SYGVQD (reference sequence). V gave up 3 bases and J gave up 3 bases; unmatched junction bases: 3. CDR3 length: 15 residues. CDR3 in DNA: TGCGCCAGCAGTGAACAGGGGGGTGACACCGGGGAGCTGTTTTTT. Translating gives CASSEQGGDTGELFF.

This clone appeared once. V is TRBV19 and J is TRBJ1-6, with D perhaps TRBD1 (5 bases). The CDR3 length is 14 residues. The V end lost 4 bases, the J end lost 7 bases, and 11 bases lay between the germline ends. Germline V gives CDR1 LNHDA, CDR2 SQIVND (reference sequence). CDR3 sequence: CASSTGGGNSPLHF. The CDR3 bases are TGTGCCAGTAGTACCGGCGGGGGGAATTCACCCCTCCACTTT.

This chain links TRBV7-2 with TRBJ2-3; the D call may be TRBD1 or TRBD2 (5 bases each). CDR1 SGHTA and CDR2 FQGNSA come from the germline V gene. The length of the CDR3 is 13 residues. V was pared by 7 bases and J by 4 bases, with 12 bases between. This chain's CDR3 is CASTIRGADTQYF. Here the CDR3 DNA reads TGTGCCAGCACTATTCGAGGGGCAGATACGCAGTATTTT.

This sequence joins TRBV24-1 and TRBJ1-2, with no clear D. The germline V and J ends were trimmed by 2 bases and 4 bases, with 7 bases remaining between them. There are 13 residues in the CDR3. Germline V CDR1 and CDR2: KGHDR, SFDVKD. CDR3: CATSDSTFYGYTF. In DNA, the CDR3 is TGTGCCACCAGTGATTCGACATTCTATGGCTACACCTTC.

This chain connects TRBV7-2 to TRBJ1-6; D unresolved. This CDR3 has 16 amino acids. Germline V lookup: CDR1 SGHTA, CDR2 FQGNSA. Deletions cut 3 bases from V and 5 bases from J, with 14 bases between. CDR3 nucleotide sequence: TGTGCCAGCAGCTTGCGGCCGCAGCAAAATAATTCACCCCTCCACTTT. Its translation is CASSLRPQQNNSPLHF.

The chain has TRBV5-5 and TRBJ1-2; a weak D match, TRBD1 (5 bases). V gave up 1 base and J gave up 11 bases, with 9 bases separating them. CDR3 length: 11 residues. Germline values: CDR1 SGHKS, CDR2 YYEKEE (reference sequence). The CDR3 is CASSLNRGYTF. In nucleotides, the CDR3 is TGTGCCAGCAGCTTGAATAGGGGTTACACCTTC.

The gene calls are TRBV6-6 and TRBJ1-3, with 10 bases aligning to TRBD1. The V segment lost 5 bases and the J segment 1 base; nucleotides outside the gene matches: 5. The CDR3 sequence is 16 residues long. Germline V lookup: CDR1 MNHNY, CDR2 SVGAGI (reference sequence). The CDR3 DNA sequence: TGTGCCAGCAGTCGGGACAGGGGTCGGTCTGGAAACACCATATATTTT. Amino acid sequence: CASSRDRGRSGNTIYF.

This clone appeared once. The chain combines TRBV5-1 with TRBJ2-7; 8 nucleotides match TRBD2. CDR3 length: 17 residues. After removal of 2 bases from V and 1 base from J, the junction contained 11 bases not matched to a gene. The V gene's germline CDR1 is SGHRS and CDR2 YFSETQ. The CDR3 bases are TGCGCCAGCAGCTTACGAGAGAATAGCGGGACTTCCTACGAGCAGTACTTC. Its protein is CASSLRENSGTSYEQYF.

The rearrangement uses TRBV5-1 and TRBJ2-1; D may be TRBD1 (6 bases). CDR1 is SGHRS and CDR2 is YFSETQ in the germline V gene. This CDR3 has 14 amino acids. The V end was cut by 0 bases, the J end by 8 bases, with 12 bases between. The CDR3 loop is CASSLGQDGDEQFF. Here the CDR3 DNA reads TGCGCCAGCAGCTTGGGACAGGATGGCGATGAGCAGTTCTTC.

This chain uses TRBV30 with TRBJ1-6, with D maybe TRBD1 (6 bases). The CDR3 runs to 16 residues. Germline CDR1 and CDR2: GTSNPN and SVGIG (reference sequence). Trimming took off 3 bases at V and 8 bases at J, with 20 bases between the two ends. CDR3 sequence (DNA): TGTGCCTGGAGGGGACTCAGGGGAAGAGGATATTCACCCCTCCACTTT. Amino acid sequence: CAWRGLRGRGYSPLHF. Combining the CDR3 with reference TRBV30 and TRBJ1-6 gives the whole variable domain SQTIHQWPATLVQPVGSPLSLECTVEGTSNPNLYWYRQAAGRGLQLLFYSVGIGQISSEVPQNLSASRPQDRQFILSSKKLLLSDSGFYLCAWRGLRGRGYSPLHFGNGTRLTVT.

This rearrangement joins TRBV20-1 to TRBJ2-1, with TRBD2 matching 8 bases. The CDR3 runs 15 residues. In germline, CDR1 is DFQATT, CDR2 SNEGSKA (reference sequence). The V and J ends lost 3 bases and 8 bases, in that order; junction bases with no gene match: 12. The CDR3 here is CSASYRGGLVYEQFF. The CDR3 nucleotides read TGCAGTGCTAGTTACCGGGGGGGCCTTGTGTATGAGCAGTTCTTC.

This chain links TRBV30 with TRBJ1-1; D is possibly TRBD1 (5 bases). Germline V gives CDR1 GTSNPN, CDR2 SVGIG (reference sequence). The CDR3 runs 12 residues. V was shortened by 1 base and J by 10 bases, with 13 bases between the two germline ends. The CDR3 loop reads CAWSAPGLRAFF. DNA for the CDR3: TGTGCCTGGAGTGCACCGGGACTGCGAGCTTTCTTT.

V gene TRBV19 combines with J gene TRBJ1-5; D ambiguous. The CDR3 covers 15 residues. The germline V and J ends were trimmed by 1 base and 1 base, with 8 bases remaining between them. Per germline, CDR1 LNHDA and CDR2 SQIVND (reference sequence). DNA for the CDR3: TGTGCCAGTAGTATAGCCCTTACCAGCAATCAGCCCCAGCATTTT. Translation gives CASSIALTSNQPQHF.

The chain combines TRBV6-5 with TRBJ1-1; D is unresolved. The CDR3 is 15 amino acids. The germline V and J ends were trimmed by 7 bases and 1 base, with 16 bases remaining between them. In germline, CDR1 is MNHEY, CDR2 SVGAGI. The CDR3 DNA is TGTGCCAGCAACCCCAATGAGCTGGGGAACACTGAAGCTTTCTTT. Its translation is CASNPNELGNTEAFF.

The CDR3 DNA sequence: TGCAGCGCCCTCGACAGGGGGCGTCGGACTGAAGCTTTCTTT. Translated: CSALDRGRRTEAFF. The gene calls are TRBV29-1 and TRBJ1-1; TRBD1 matches at 10 bases. From germline, CDR1 is SQVTM and CDR2 ANQGSEA. Unmatched junction bases numbered 10, after V lost 7 bases and J lost 5 bases. The CDR3 covers 14 residues. Drawing the rest from reference TRBV29-1 and TRBJ1-1, the complete variable domain is SAVISQKPSRDICQRGTSLTIQCQVDSQVTMMFWYRQQPGQSLTLIATANQGSEATYESGFVIDKFPISRPNLTFSTLTVSNMSPEDSSIYLCSALDRGRRTEAFFGQGTRLTVV.

The chain has TRBV2 and TRBJ2-3; D is undetermined. In germline, CDR1 is SNHLY, CDR2 FYNNEI. V dropped 8 bases and J dropped 2 bases, with 5 bases sitting between them. The length of the CDR3 is 11 residues. In nucleotides, the CDR3 is TGTGCCAGCTTGCTCACAGATACGCAGTATTTT. It yields the protein CASLLTDTQYF. Together with reference TRBV2 and TRBJ2-3, the CDR3 gives the full variable domain: EPEVTQTPSHQVTQMGQEVILRCVPISNHLYFYWYRQILGQKVEFLVSFYNNEISEKSEIFDDQFSVERPDGSNFTLKIRSTKLEDSAMYFCASLLTDTQYFGPGTRLTVL.

The rearrangement links TRBV6-6 to TRBJ2-7; 8 bases line up with TRBD2. J lost 3 bases, V lost 2 bases, and 9 bases had no gene match. CDR1 and CDR2 from the germline V gene are MNHNY and SVGAGI (reference sequence). There are 16 residues in the CDR3. In nucleotides, the CDR3 is TGTGCCAGCAGTTACGGGATGTCGGGGGGGGACTACGAGCAGTACTTC. This codes for CASSYGMSGGDYEQYF.

This chain links TRBV13 with TRBJ2-3; 9 positions match TRBD1. The trim removed 2 bases at V and 5 bases at J, leaving 2 bases unmatched. CDR1 and CDR2 from the germline V gene are PRHDT and FYEKMQ (reference sequence). The length of the CDR3 is 14 residues. CDR3 in DNA: TGTGCCAGCAGCTTAAGACAGGGGGGAGATACGCAGTATTTT. This encodes CASSLRQGGDTQYF.

The chain uses TRBV9 and TRBJ1-1, with TRBD1 as a possible D gene (5 bases). The CDR3 is made up of 14 amino acids. Germline CDR1 reads SGDLS; CDR2 reads YYNGEE. The V end lost 0 bases, the J end lost 5 bases, and 11 bases lay between the germline ends. This CDR3 reads CASSVVQGSTEAFF. The CDR3 coding sequence is TGTGCCAGCAGCGTAGTGCAGGGATCGACTGAAGCTTTCTTT.

This sequence joins TRBV7-8 and TRBJ2-1; D gene uncertain. The CDR3 has 16 residues. V shed 1 base and J shed 6 bases, with 16 bases lying between them. Per germline, CDR1 SGHVS and CDR2 FQNEAQ. CDR3 coding DNA: TGTGCCAGCAGCTTAGTTCAGGCACACTCGGGCAATGAGCAGTTCTTC. This translates into CASSLVQAHSGNEQFF.

The V gene is TRBV3-1 (or the pseudogene TRBV3-2), the J gene TRBJ2-1, with TRBD2 matching over 12 bases. This CDR3 contains 15 residues. The V gene's germline CDR1 is LGHDT and CDR2 YNNKEL (reference sequence). V lost 4 bases to trimming and J lost 10 bases; unmatched junction nucleotides: 8. The CDR3 protein is CASSRLAGVRWEQFF. In nucleotides, the CDR3 is TGTGCCAGCAGCCGACTAGCGGGGGTACGGTGGGAGCAGTTCTTC.

The chain couples TRBV4-3 to TRBJ2-1; D possibly matches TRBD1 or TRBD2 (5 bases each). The CDR3 loop spans 16 amino acids. Trimming took 0 bases from V and 3 from J, leaving 12 bases between them. Germline V CDR1 and CDR2: LGHNA, YSLEER. The CDR3, as DNA: TGCGCCAGCAGCCAAGATCGGGACGGACACTACAATGAGCAGTTCTTC. It is translated as CASSQDRDGHYNEQFF.

The rearrangement uses TRBV11-3 and TRBJ2-5; tentatively, D is TRBD1 or TRBD2 (5 bases each). Germline V lookup: CDR1 SGHNT, CDR2 YENEEA. CDR3 length: 15 amino acids. V was cut by 5 bases and J by 2 bases, with 15 bases left in between. The CDR3 DNA reads as TGTGCCAGCAGCATCTCCGGGACGGGGCAAGAGACCCAGTACTTC. Its protein product is CASSISGTGQETQYF. Looking up the rest from reference TRBV11-3 and TRBJ2-5 gives the full variable domain: EAGVVQSPRYKIIEKKQPVAFWCNPISGHNTLYWYLQNLGQGPELLIRYENEEAVDDSQLPKDRFSAERLKGVDSTLKIQPAELGDSAVYLCASSISGTGQETQYFGPGTRLLVL.

The chain uses TRBV7-3 and TRBJ2-4; 7 bases are shared with TRBD1. The J segment lost 9 bases and the V segment lost 5 bases, leaving 7 bases of the junction unmatched. This CDR3 is built from 13 residues. Per germline, CDR1 SGHTA and CDR2 FQGTGA. CDR3 protein: CASSRRQGGIQYF. The CDR3 DNA reads TGTGCCAGCAGCCGCCGACAGGGCGGCATTCAGTACTTC. The full variable domain, rest sourced from reference TRBV7-3 and TRBJ2-4, is GAGVSQTPSNKVTEKGKYVELRCDPISGHTALYWYRQSLGQGPEFLIYFQGTGAADDSGLPNDRFFAVRPEGSVSTLKIQRTERGDSAVYLCASSRRQGGIQYFGAGTRLSVL.

The rearrangement links TRBV5-8 to TRBJ2-5, with a tentative D call TRBD2 (6 bases). Trimming removed 0 bases from V and 6 bases from J, with 12 bases in between. Germline CDR1 SGHTS, CDR2 YDEGEE. The CDR3 runs 14 residues. The CDR3, as DNA: TGTGCCAGCAGCTTGGGGCCCGGAGGGAAGACCCAGTACTTC. This codes for CASSLGPGGKTQYF.

V gene TRBV19 combines with J gene TRBJ2-3, with D tentatively TRBD2 (5 bases). This CDR3 is built from 12 residues. Deletions cut 6 bases from V and 1 base from J, with 5 bases between. CDR1 is LNHDA, CDR2 SQIVND, per germline (reference sequence). The CDR3 protein is CASRLGTDTQYF. DNA for the CDR3: TGTGCCAGTAGACTAGGCACAGATACGCAGTATTTT.

The genes are TRBV20-1 and TRBJ2-2, with D maybe TRBD2 (5 bases). The V gene's germline CDR1 is DFQATT and CDR2 SNEGSKA (reference sequence). V lost 5 bases to trimming and J lost 7 bases, with 8 bases between them. The CDR3 consists of 11 residues. Here the CDR3 DNA reads TGCAGTGCTGGACTCTACGGGGAGCTGTTTTTT. It translates to CSAGLYGELFF.